The next 13 T cell receptor beta chains were all read from a single sample in a study of blood T cell repertoires in COVID-19. Sequencing was performed with immunoSEQ multiplex PCR; in TCRdb, only in-frame clones are kept and a portion is missing. The sample contains roughly 110,000 clones, about nine tenths of which appear only once. Sequencing was performed on peripheral blood. These TCRs come from a man aged 45-60 years with active or convalescent COVID-19.

A few counts support this clone. The chain combines TRBV28 with TRBJ1-4; unclear D gene. The V gene's germline CDR1 is MDHEN and CDR2 SYDVKM. The CDR3 length is 15 residues. V was shortened by 8 bases and J by 3 bases, with 16 bases between the two germline ends. The CDR3: CASGREGRANEKLFF. The CDR3 coding sequence is TGTGCCAGCGGGAGAGAGGGAAGGGCTAATGAAAAACTGTTTTTT.

The J gene is TRBJ1-1, the V gene TRBV4-1; D perhaps matches TRBD1 (6 bases). The V and J ends lost 1 base and 1 base respectively, with 7 bases between them. The germline V gene has CDR1 MGHRA and CDR2 YSYEKL. The CDR3 runs 14 residues. Here the CDR3 reads CASSQADRNTEAFF. The CDR3 bases are TGCGCCAGCAGCCAAGCGGACAGGAACACTGAAGCTTTCTTT.

The gene calls are TRBV7-7 and TRBJ2-7; TRBD1 aligns across 8 bases. The junction had 8 bases not matched to a gene; V was cut back by 7 bases and J by 3 bases. This CDR3 contains 14 residues. Germline CDR1 SSHAT, CDR2 FNYEAQ (reference sequence). The CDR3 sequence is CASTQGACDYEQYF. The CDR3, as DNA: TGTGCCAGCACCCAGGGGGCGTGCGACTACGAGCAGTACTTC. Variable domain in full (rest from reference TRBV7-7 and TRBJ2-7): GAGVSQSPRYKVTKRGQDVTLRCDPISSHATLYWYQQALGQGPEFLTYFNYEAQPDKSGLPSDRFSAERPEGSISTLTIQRTEQRDSAMYRCASTQGACDYEQYFGPGTRLTVT.

This chain connects TRBV4-3 to TRBJ1-5; no firm D call. The V end was cut by 2 bases, the J end by 3 bases, with 5 bases between. CDR1 is LGHNA and CDR2 is YSLEER in the germline V gene. This CDR3 has 13 residues. Here the CDR3 reads CASSQRYNQPQHF. In DNA form, the CDR3 reads TGCGCCAGCAGCCAACGCTACAATCAGCCCCAGCATTTT.

This clone came up a few times. The chain couples TRBV28 to TRBJ2-7; possibly TRBD1 for D (6 bases). The CDR3 has 14 residues. The V end lost 4 bases, the J end lost 5 bases, and 15 bases lay between the germline ends. Germline loops: CDR1 MDHEN, CDR2 SYDVKM. The CDR3 loop reads CASSSLPGVHEQYF. In DNA form, the CDR3 reads TGTGCCAGCAGTTCCCTACCAGGGGTCCACGAGCAGTACTTC.

CDR3 amino acids: CASSWGRTGAGQPQHF. DNA of the CDR3: TGTGCCAGCAGCTGGGGGAGGACAGGGGCGGGCCAGCCCCAGCATTTT. The genes are TRBV5-8 and TRBJ1-5, with TRBD1 identical over 9 bases. The CDR3 covers 16 residues. CDR1 SGHTS and CDR2 YDEGEE come from the germline V gene. Trimming at V came to 3 bases and at J to 7 bases, leaving 11 bases not matched to a gene.

This clone was recorded only once. The genes are TRBV11-2 and TRBJ2-2, with D possibly matching TRBD2 (6 bases). CDR3 size: 14 residues. CDR1 SGHAT and CDR2 FQNNGV come from the germline V gene. V lost 5 bases and J lost 3, with 10 bases in between. The CDR3, as DNA: TGTGCCAGCAGCCGGACTACCCACACCGGGGAGCTGTTTTTT. Translating gives CASSRTTHTGELFF.

The rearrangement joins TRBV19 to TRBJ1-5, with 8 positions matching TRBD1. The CDR3 has 14 residues. Germline loops: CDR1 LNHDA, CDR2 SQIVND (reference sequence). V was clipped by 3 bases and J by 5 bases; unmatched bases: 3. The DNA of the CDR3 is TGTGCCAGTAGTATCGGACAGGGCTATCAGCCCCAGCATTTT. This translates into CASSIGQGYQPQHF.

The rearrangement joins TRBV21-1 to TRBJ1-2; the D call in the table, TRBD1, was not verified against the DNA. TRBV21-1 is an annotated pseudogene. The CDR3 sequence is 13 residues long. The CDR3 nucleotides are TGTGCCAGCAGCAAACCCAGGCACTATGGCTACACCTTC. Translation gives CASSKPRHYGYTF.

This clone has only a few counts. The genes are TRBV6-1 and TRBJ2-1; D not certain. The germline V gene encodes CDR1 MNHNS and CDR2 SASEGT. This CDR3 is 14 amino acids long. Between the trimmed V and J ends, which lost 1 base and 8 bases, there was a span of 12 bases. DNA for the CDR3: TGTGCCAGCAGTGAAGTTCGGCCGAGCGATGAGCAGTTCTTC. Translation gives CASSEVRPSDEQFF.

The chain couples TRBV28 to TRBJ2-1, with 7 bases identical to TRBD1. Germline V gene sequence: CDR1 MDHEN, CDR2 SYDVKM. The CDR3 has 14 amino acids. J gave up 5 bases and V 2 bases, and 3 bases lay outside the gene matches. CDR3 loop: CASSLRGLNNEQFF. Here the CDR3 DNA reads TGTGCCAGCAGTTTAAGGGGGCTCAACAATGAGCAGTTCTTC.

This chain links TRBV4-1 with TRBJ1-1, with TRBD1 identical over 7 bases. The V gene's germline CDR1 is MGHRA and CDR2 YSYEKL. The CDR3 loop spans 15 amino acids. J gave up 6 bases and V 10 bases, and 17 bases lay outside the gene matches. For the CDR3, the DNA is TGCGCCACCCGCCCTGTGGGCAGGGGGGAGGCTGAAGCTTTCTTT. Translated: CATRPVGRGEAEAFF.

The chain uses TRBV5-1 and TRBJ2-5, with 9 nucleotides matching TRBD1. The CDR3 covers 18 residues. Trimming cost V 0 bases and J 1 base; bases outside gene matches: 10. Looked up from germline, CDR1 is SGHRS and CDR2 is YFSETQ. For the CDR3, the DNA is TGCGCCAGCAGCTTGGGAAACAGGGGGCTCTCATCCCAAGAGACCCAGTACTTC. Translation gives CASSLGNRGLSSQETQYF.